The clone carrying this T cell receptor (beta chain) appeared a single time. Its antigen is undetermined. This CDR3 spans 14 amino acids. Between the trimmed V and J ends, which lost 4 bases and 8 bases, there was a span of 17 bases. The germline CDR1 and CDR2 sequences are LGHNA and YNFKEQ. Vbeta (60) and Jbeta (13) primers were used in the PCR. The method was immunoSEQ multiplex PCR; TCRdb's version includes in-frame clones alone and lacks a portion of them. The table lists 100,000 to 150,000 clones, roughly 86% of them singletons. The data originate from a study of cytomegalovirus exposure and HLA in healthy donors. Across the study: A data release that came early held roughly 80 million unique TCRs from HLA-typed donors. Within the Caucasian-associated ancestry cluster were 65% to 85% of the 300 to 450 genotyped donors.

Study outcomes and limitations: Indistinguishable V segments such as TRBV6-2 and TRBV6-3 were excluded. The listing of 150 to 200 TCR beta chains classed them as cytomegalovirus-associated.

The sequencing input was PBMCs. The chain recombines TRBV4-2 with TRBJ1-2, with a weak D call TRBD1 (5 bases). The TCR originated in a man younger than 35 in good health and CMV-seronegative. The CDR3 spells CASSRTPSGSGYTF. In nucleotides, the CDR3 is TGTGCCAGCAGCCGGACCCCGTCAGGGTCCGGCTACACCTTC.